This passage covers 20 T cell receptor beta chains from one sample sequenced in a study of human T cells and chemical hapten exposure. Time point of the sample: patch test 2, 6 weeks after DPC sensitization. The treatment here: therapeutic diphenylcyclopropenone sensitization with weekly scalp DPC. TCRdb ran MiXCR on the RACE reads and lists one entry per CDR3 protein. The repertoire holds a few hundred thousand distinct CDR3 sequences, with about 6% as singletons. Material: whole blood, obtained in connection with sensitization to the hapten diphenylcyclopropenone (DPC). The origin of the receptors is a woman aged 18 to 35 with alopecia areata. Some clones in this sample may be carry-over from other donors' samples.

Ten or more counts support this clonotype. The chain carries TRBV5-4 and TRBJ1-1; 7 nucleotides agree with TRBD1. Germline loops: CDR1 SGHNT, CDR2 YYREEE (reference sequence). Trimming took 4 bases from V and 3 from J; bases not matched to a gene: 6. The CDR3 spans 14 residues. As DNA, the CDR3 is TGTGCCAGCAGCCTTAGAACAGGGGACACTGAAGCTTTCTTT. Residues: CASSLRTGDTEAFF.

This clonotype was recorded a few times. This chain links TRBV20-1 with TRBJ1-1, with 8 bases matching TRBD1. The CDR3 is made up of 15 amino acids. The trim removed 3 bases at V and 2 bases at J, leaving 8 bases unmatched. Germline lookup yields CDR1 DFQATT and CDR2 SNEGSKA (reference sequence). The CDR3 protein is CSASRRTGTNTEAFF. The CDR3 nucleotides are TGCAGTGCTAGCCGACGGACAGGGACCAACACTGAAGCTTTCTTT.

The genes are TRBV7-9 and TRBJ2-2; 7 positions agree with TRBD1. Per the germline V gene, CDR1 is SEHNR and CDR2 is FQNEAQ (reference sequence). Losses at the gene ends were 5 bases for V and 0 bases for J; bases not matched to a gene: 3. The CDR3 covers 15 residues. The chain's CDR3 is CASSPGQTNTGELFF. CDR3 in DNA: TGTGCCAGCAGCCCGGGACAGACGAACACCGGGGAGCTGTTTTTT.

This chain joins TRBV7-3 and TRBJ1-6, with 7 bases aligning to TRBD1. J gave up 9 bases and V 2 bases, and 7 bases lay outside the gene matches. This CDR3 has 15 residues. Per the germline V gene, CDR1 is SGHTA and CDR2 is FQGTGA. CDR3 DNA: TGTGCCAGCAGCTTACGTCGGGACAGTAGTTCACCCCTCCACTTT. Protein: CASSLRRDSSSPLHF. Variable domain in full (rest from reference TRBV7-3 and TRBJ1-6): GAGVSQTPSNKVTEKGKYVELRCDPISGHTALYWYRQSLGQGPEFLIYFQGTGAADDSGLPNDRFFAVRPEGSVSTLKIQRTERGDSAVYLCASSLRRDSSSPLHFGNGTRLTVT.

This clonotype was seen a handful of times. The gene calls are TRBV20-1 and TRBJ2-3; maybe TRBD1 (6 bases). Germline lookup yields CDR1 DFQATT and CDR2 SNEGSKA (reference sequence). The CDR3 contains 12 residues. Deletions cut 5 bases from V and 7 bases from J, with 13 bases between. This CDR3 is CSAETGLHTQYF. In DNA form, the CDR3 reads TGCAGTGCTGAAACAGGGTTGCATACGCAGTATTTT.

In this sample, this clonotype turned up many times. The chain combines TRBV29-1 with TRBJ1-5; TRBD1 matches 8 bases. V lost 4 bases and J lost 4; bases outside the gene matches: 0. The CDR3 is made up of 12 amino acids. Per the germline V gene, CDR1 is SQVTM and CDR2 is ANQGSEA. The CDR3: CSVGQGNQPQHF. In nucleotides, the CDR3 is TGCAGCGTTGGACAGGGGAATCAGCCCCAGCATTTT.

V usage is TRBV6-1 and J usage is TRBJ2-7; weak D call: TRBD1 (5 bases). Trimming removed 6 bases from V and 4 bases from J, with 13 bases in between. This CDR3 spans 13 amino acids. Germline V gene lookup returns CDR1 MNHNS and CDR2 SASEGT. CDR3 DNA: TGTGCCAGCAGATGTGGCAGGGCTTACGAGCAGTACTTC. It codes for CASRCGRAYEQYF.

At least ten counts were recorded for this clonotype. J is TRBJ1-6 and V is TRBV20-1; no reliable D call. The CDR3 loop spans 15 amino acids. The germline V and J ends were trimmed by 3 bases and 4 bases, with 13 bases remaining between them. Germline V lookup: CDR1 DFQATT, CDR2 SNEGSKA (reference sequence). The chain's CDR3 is CSARTRWAYNSPLHF. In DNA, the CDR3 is TGCAGTGCTAGGACTAGATGGGCGTATAATTCACCCCTCCACTTT.

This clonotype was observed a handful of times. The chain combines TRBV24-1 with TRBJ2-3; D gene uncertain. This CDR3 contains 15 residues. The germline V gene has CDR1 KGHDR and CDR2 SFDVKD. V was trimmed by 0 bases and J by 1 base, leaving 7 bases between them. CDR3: CATSDLWQGTDTQYF. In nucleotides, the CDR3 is TGTGCCACCAGTGATTTGTGGCAGGGCACAGATACGCAGTATTTT.

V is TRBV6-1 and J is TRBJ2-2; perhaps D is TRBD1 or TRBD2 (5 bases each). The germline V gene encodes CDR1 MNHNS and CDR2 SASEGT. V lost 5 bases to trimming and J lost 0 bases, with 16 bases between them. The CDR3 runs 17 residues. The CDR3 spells CASSWMGTFANTGELFF. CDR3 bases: TGTGCCAGCAGTTGGATGGGGACGTTCGCGAACACCGGGGAGCTGTTTTTT.

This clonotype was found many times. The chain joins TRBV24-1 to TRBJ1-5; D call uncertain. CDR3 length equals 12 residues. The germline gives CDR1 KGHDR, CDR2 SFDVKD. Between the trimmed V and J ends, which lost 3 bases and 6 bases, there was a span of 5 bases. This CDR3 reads CATSDPGQPQHF. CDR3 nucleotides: TGTGCCACCAGTGATCCAGGTCAGCCCCAGCATTTT.

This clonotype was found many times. CDR3 nucleotides: TGTGCCATCACTCCCTCGGGAGGGACTAGCGGGGGTAATGAGCAGTTCTTC. Amino acid sequence: CAITPSGGTSGGNEQFF. V gene TRBV10-3 combines with J gene TRBJ2-1; TRBD2 matches 14 bases. Germline V gene data show CDR1 as ENHRY and CDR2 as SYGVKD. Trimming removed 7 bases from V and 7 bases from J; junction bases left unmatched: 12. The CDR3 consists of 17 residues.

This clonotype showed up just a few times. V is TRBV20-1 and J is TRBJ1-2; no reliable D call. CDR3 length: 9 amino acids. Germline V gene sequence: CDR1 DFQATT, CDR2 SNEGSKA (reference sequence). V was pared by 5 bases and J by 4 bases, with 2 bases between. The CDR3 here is CSAGYGYTF. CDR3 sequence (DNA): TGCAGTGCTGGCTATGGCTACACCTTC.

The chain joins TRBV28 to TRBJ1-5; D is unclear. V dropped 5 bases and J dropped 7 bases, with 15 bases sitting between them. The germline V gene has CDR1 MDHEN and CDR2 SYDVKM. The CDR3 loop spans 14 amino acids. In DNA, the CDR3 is TGTGCCAGCAGTCCCGGACCCGGAGGCCAGCCCCAGCATTTT. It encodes CASSPGPGGQPQHF.

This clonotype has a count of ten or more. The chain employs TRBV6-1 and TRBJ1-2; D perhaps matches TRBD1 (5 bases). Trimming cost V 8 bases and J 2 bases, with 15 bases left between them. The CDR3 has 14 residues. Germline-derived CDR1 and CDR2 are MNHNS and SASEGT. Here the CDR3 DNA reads TGTGCCAGCGTGGTGCCAGGGATCAACTATGGCTACACCTTC. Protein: CASVVPGINYGYTF.

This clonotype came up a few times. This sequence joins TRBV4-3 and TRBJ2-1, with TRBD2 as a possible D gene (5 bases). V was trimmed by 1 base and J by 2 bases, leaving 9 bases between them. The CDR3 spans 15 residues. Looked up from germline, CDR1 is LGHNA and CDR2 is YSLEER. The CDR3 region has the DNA TGCGCCAGCAGCCAAGGGAGGCAAACCTACAATGAGCAGTTCTTC. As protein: CASSQGRQTYNEQFF.

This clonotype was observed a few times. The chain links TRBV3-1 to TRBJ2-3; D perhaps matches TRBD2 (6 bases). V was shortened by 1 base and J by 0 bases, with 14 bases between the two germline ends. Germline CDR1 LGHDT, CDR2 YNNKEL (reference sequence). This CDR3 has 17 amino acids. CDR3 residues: CASSQVWAGSSTDTQYF. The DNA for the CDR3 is TGTGCCAGCAGCCAAGTTTGGGCGGGGAGTAGCACAGATACGCAGTATTTT.

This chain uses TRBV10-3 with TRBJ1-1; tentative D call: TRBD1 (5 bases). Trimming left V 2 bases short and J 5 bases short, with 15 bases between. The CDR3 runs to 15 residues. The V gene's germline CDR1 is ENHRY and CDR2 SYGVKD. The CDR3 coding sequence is TGTGCCATCAGTGAGACGACAGTGGGGTATACTGAAGCTTTCTTT. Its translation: CAISETTVGYTEAFF.

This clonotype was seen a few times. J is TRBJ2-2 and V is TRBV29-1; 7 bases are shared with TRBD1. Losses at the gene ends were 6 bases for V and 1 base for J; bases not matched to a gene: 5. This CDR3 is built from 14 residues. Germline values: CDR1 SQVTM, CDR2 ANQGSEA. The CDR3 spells CSVQGLGNTGELFF. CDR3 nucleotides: TGCAGCGTACAGGGGCTAGGGAACACCGGGGAGCTGTTTTTT.

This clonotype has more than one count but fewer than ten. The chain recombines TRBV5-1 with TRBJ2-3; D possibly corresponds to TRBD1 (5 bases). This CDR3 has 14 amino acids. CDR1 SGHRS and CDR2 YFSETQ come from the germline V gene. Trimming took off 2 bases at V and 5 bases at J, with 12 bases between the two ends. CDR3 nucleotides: TGCGCCAGCAGCTTACAGACCGACAGAGATACGCAGTATTTT. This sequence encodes CASSLQTDRDTQYF.